This TCR beta chain was observed in a study of low-dose radiotherapy and immunotherapy resistance in tumors. Whole-study context: Members of Cohort 2 were treated with 1 Gy per fraction every two weeks; their total was 13 Gy over 26 weeks. Each patient was administered nivolumab intravenously at 240 mg, which was a flat dose, every two weeks, along with intravenous ipilimumab at 1 mg/kg every six weeks.

Documented time point: before trial treatment. Low-dose radiotherapy and low-dose cyclophosphamide, together with aspirin, ipilimumab and nivolumab, were given to donors. This clonotype occurred many times. TRAV- and TRBV-specific primers primed first-strand cDNA, covering alpha and beta chains. TCR amplification used 20 PCR cycles, a constant-region primer and a V-primer adapter. MiXCR was run by TCRdb on the reads, yielding one entry per CDR3 protein. This repertoire shows around 79,000 distinct CDR3 sequences, about 20% found once; its top ten account for less than 6%. V shed 4 bases and J 0 bases; nucleotides not matched to a gene: 9. The CDR3 has 16 residues. Germline V gene sequence: CDR1 LGHDT, CDR2 YNNKEL (reference sequence).

V gene TRBV3-1 combines with J gene TRBJ2-7; the match to TRBD2 covers 7 bases. The sample consisted of PBMCs, taken before treatment. The sequence was collected from a male donor with prostate cancer. This CDR3 is CASSRASGGLSYEQYF. Here the CDR3 DNA reads TGTGCCAGCAGCCGAGCCTCGGGGGGTCTCTCCTACGAGCAGTACTTC.